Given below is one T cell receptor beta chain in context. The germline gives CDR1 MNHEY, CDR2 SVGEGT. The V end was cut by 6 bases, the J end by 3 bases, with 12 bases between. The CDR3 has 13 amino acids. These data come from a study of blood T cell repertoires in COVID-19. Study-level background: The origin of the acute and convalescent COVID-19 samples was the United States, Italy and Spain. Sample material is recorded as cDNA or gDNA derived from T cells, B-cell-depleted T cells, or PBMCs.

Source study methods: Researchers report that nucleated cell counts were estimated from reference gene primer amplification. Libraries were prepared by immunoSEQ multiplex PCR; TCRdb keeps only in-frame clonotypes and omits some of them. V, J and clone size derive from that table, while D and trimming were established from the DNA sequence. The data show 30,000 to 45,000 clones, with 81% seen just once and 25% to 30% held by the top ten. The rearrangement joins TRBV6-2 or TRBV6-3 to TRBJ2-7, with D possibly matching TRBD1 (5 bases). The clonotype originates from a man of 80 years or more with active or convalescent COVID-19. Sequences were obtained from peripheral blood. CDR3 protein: CASSTGHNYEQYF. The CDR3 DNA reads TGTGCCAGCAGCACCGGACATAACTACGAGCAGTACTTC.